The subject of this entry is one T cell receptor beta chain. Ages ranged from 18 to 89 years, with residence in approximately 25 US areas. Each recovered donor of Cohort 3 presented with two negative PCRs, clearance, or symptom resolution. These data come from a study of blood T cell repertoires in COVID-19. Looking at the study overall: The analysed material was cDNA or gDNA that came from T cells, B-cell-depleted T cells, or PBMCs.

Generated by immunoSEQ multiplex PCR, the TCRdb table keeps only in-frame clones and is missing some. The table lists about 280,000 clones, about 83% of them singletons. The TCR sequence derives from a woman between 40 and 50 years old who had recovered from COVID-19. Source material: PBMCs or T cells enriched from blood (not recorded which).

Written as DNA, the CDR3 is TGTGCCAGCGACAGGGGAGGGATGAACACTGAAGCTTTCTTT. Protein product: CASDRGGMNTEAFF. This sequence joins TRBV7-2 and TRBJ1-1, with 8 bases lining up with TRBD1. The CDR3 is made up of 14 amino acids. J gave up 0 bases and V 8 bases, and 5 bases lay outside the gene matches. Germline CDR1 is SGHTA and CDR2 is FQGNSA.